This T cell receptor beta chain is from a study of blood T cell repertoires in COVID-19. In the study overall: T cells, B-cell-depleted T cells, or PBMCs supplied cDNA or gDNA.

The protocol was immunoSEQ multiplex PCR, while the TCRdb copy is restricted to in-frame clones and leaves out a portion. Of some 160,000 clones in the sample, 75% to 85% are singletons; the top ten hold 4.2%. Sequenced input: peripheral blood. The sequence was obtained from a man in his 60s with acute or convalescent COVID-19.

The CDR3 spells CASSSSLAPTNEQFF. In DNA form, the CDR3 reads TGCGCCAGCAGTTCCAGCCTAGCGCCGACCAATGAGCAGTTCTTC. The chain combines TRBV5-1 with TRBJ2-1; D might be TRBD2 (6 bases). Germline lookup yields CDR1 SGHRS and CDR2 YFSETQ. The V and J ends lost 5 bases and 6 bases respectively, with 18 bases between them. The CDR3 sequence is 15 residues long.